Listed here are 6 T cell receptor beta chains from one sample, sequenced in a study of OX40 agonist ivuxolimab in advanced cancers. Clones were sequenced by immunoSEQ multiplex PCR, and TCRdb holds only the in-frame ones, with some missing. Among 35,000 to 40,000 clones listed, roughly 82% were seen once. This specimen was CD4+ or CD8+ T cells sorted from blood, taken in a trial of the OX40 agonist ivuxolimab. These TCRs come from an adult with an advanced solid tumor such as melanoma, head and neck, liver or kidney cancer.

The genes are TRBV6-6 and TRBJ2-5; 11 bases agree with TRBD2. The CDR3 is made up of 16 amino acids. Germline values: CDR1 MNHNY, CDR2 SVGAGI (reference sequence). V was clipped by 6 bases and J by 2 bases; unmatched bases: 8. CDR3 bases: TGTGCCAGCAGACCAAGACTAGCGGGGAAACAAGAGACCCAGTACTTC. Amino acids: CASRPRLAGKQETQYF.

CDR3 sequence (DNA): TGCGCCAGCAGAAGGGGACTCCAAGAGACCCAGTACTTC. This encodes CASRRGLQETQYF. V gene TRBV5-1 combines with J gene TRBJ2-5, with D tentatively TRBD2 (6 bases). Germline CDR1 is SGHRS and CDR2 is YFSETQ. This CDR3 contains 13 residues. The V end lost 5 bases, the J end lost 1 base, and 9 bases lay between the germline ends.

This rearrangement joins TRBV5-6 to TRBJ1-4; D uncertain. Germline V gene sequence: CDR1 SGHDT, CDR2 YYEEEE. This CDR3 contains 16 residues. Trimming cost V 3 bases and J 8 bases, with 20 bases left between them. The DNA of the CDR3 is TGTGCCAGCAGCTCGCTATGGTCCTCCCGGGGAGAAAAACTGTTTTTT. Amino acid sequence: CASSSLWSSRGEKLFF.

The CDR3 loop is CASTLRGLASTDTQYF. CDR3 sequence (DNA): TGTGCCAGCACTCTGCGGGGACTAGCGAGCACAGATACGCAGTATTTT. The chain joins TRBV2 to TRBJ2-3; 10 bases line up with TRBD2. Germline lookup yields CDR1 SNHLY and CDR2 FYNNEI. This CDR3 is 16 amino acids long. The ends lost 7 bases at V and 0 bases at J; junction bases unmatched: 7.

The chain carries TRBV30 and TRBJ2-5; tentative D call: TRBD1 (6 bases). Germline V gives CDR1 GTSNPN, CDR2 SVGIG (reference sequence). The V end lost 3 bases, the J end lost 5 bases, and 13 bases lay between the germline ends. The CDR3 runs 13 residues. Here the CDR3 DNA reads TGTGCCTGGAGACTCAGGGGCCGGGAGACCCAGTACTTC. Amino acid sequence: CAWRLRGRETQYF.

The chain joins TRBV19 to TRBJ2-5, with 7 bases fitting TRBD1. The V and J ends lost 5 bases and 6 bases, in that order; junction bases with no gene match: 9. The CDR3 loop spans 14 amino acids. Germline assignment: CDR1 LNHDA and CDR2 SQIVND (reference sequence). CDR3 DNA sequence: TGTGCCAGTAGTCGAGGGGGACAGACCCAGACCCAGTACTTC. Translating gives CASSRGGQTQTQYF.